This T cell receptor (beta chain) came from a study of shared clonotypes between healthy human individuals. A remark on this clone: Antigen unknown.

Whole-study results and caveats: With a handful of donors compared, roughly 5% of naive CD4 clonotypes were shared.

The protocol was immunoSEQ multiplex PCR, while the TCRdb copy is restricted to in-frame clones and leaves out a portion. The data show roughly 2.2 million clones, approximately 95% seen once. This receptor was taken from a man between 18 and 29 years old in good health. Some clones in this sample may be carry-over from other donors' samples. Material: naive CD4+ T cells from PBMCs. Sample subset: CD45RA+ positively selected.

The CDR3 is CASSSLGGQIMNTEAFF. CDR3 coding DNA: TGTGCCAGCAGTTCTTTGGGTGGGCAGATCATGAACACTGAAGCTTTCTTT. V is TRBV27 and J is TRBJ1-1; no clear D gene. CDR3 length: 17 amino acids. Looked up from germline, CDR1 is MNHEY and CDR2 is SMNVEV (reference sequence). Trimming cost V 4 bases and J 0 bases, with 18 bases left between them.